The 28 T cell receptor beta chains in this list originate from one sample, sequenced in a study of cytomegalovirus exposure and HLA in healthy donors. Primers for the PCR totalled 60 Vbeta and 13 Jbeta. The data were produced by immunoSEQ multiplex PCR, yet TCRdb's version contains in-frame clones alone and is incomplete. Seen here are about 160,000 clones, more than 65% observed once, and the top ten hold about 1.3%. Sequenced: PBMCs. The origin of the receptors is a man aged 25-40 years in good health and CMV-seronegative.

The chain recombines TRBV7-8 with TRBJ2-6; 8 nucleotides line up with TRBD1. V lost 3 bases, J lost 0 bases, and 7 bases stayed unmatched. The CDR3 totals 18 residues. Germline CDR1 SGHVS, CDR2 FQNEAQ. The CDR3 region is CASSLDGTGSSGANVLTF. In nucleotides, the CDR3 is TGTGCCAGCAGCTTGGATGGGACAGGAAGCTCTGGGGCCAACGTCCTGACTTTC.

The V and J genes are TRBV28 and TRBJ2-7; 8 bases align to TRBD1. Per germline, CDR1 MDHEN and CDR2 SYDVKM. This CDR3 is built from 13 residues. V trimming: 5 bases; J trimming: 7 bases; junction bases outside the gene matches: 7. The CDR3 sequence: CASSPGGASEQYF. The CDR3 coding sequence is TGTGCCAGCAGTCCAGGGGGCGCGTCTGAGCAGTACTTC.

The rearrangement uses TRBV30 and TRBJ2-1; perhaps TRBD1 as D (6 bases). Trimming shortened V by 6 bases and J by 3 bases, and 15 bases separated the two germline ends. CDR1 GTSNPN and CDR2 SVGIG come from the germline V gene (reference sequence). The CDR3 totals 14 residues. CDR3 sequence (DNA): TGTGCCTGCCGCTCCCAGGGGTACTACAATGAGCAGTTCTTC. Protein product: CACRSQGYYNEQFF.

The chain has TRBV2 and TRBJ2-2, with D possibly being TRBD2 (6 bases). Trimming took off 6 bases at V and 4 bases at J, with 9 bases between the two ends. The germline gives CDR1 SNHLY, CDR2 FYNNEI. This CDR3 comprises 13 residues. The CDR3 DNA reads TGTGCCAGCAGGTCCGGGAGCACCGGGGAGCTGTTTTTT. Translating it yields CASRSGSTGELFF.

This chain joins TRBV28 and TRBJ1-2; no clear D gene. The V gene's germline CDR1 is MDHEN and CDR2 SYDVKM. CDR3 length: 14 residues. V lost 2 bases, J lost 6 bases, and 13 bases lay in between. The CDR3 sequence: CASSLPPPLDGYTF. For the CDR3, the DNA is TGTGCCAGCAGTTTACCGCCCCCGTTAGATGGCTACACCTTC.

This clone was observed a few times. The genes are TRBV7-2 and TRBJ2-7; 9 bases fit TRBD1. Germline V gene sequence: CDR1 SGHTA, CDR2 FQGNSA. The CDR3 loop spans 13 amino acids. After removal of 6 bases from V and 5 bases from J, the junction contained 5 bases not matched to a gene. CDR3 coding DNA: TGTGCCAGCAGTCCGAGGACAGGGGACGAGCAGTACTTC. The encoded protein is CASSPRTGDEQYF.

V is TRBV19 and J is TRBJ2-1; 8 bases line up with TRBD2. V shed 5 bases and J 5 bases; nucleotides not matched to a gene: 5. The CDR3 is made up of 14 amino acids. In germline, CDR1 is LNHDA, CDR2 SQIVND (reference sequence). The CDR3: CASSLGTSNNEQFF. DNA of the CDR3: TGTGCCAGTAGTCTCGGGACTAGTAACAATGAGCAGTTCTTC.

The V call is TRBV6-1, the J call TRBJ2-5, with 9 bases matching TRBD1. CDR1 is MNHNS and CDR2 is SASEGT in the germline V gene. V lost 2 bases, J lost 0 bases, and 10 bases stayed unmatched. The CDR3 runs 18 residues. The CDR3 nucleotides read TGTGCCAGCAGTGAACAGAAATGGACAGGGGCGTACCAAGAGACCCAGTACTTC. Amino acid sequence: CASSEQKWTGAYQETQYF.

This chain connects TRBV28 to TRBJ1-5; 12 bases are a match to TRBD1. The CDR3 length is 15 residues. The V segment lost 7 bases and the J segment 5 bases; nucleotides outside the gene matches: 6. CDR1 MDHEN and CDR2 SYDVKM come from the germline V gene. Here the CDR3 reads CASTPGQGADQPQHF. CDR3 nucleotide sequence: TGTGCCAGCACTCCGGGACAGGGGGCCGATCAGCCCCAGCATTTT.

This clone was recorded only once. This chain connects TRBV4-1 to TRBJ2-2; D perhaps matches TRBD2 (6 bases). V lost 6 bases to trimming and J lost 0 bases, with 14 bases between them. The CDR3 has 16 residues. Germline V lookup: CDR1 MGHRA, CDR2 YSYEKL. The CDR3 nucleotides read TGCGCCAGCAGACCAAGCGGGCTCGCGAACACCGGGGAGCTGTTTTTT. It translates to CASRPSGLANTGELFF.

The V call is TRBV10-3, the J call TRBJ2-7, with a possible D match to TRBD2 (6 bases). V lost 2 bases and J lost 7, with 15 bases in between. Germline CDR1 and CDR2: ENHRY and SYGVKD. CDR3 size: 14 residues. For the CDR3, the DNA is TGTGCCATCAGTGAGCGGGGATTTGGGGGGGAGCAGTACTTC. Translated, it gives CAISERGFGGEQYF.

The chain joins TRBV5-8 to TRBJ2-3; tentative D call: TRBD1 (9 bases). The CDR3 extends over 15 amino acids. V lost 4 bases, J lost 4 bases, and 16 bases lay in between. Germline CDR1 SGHTS, CDR2 YDEGEE. CDR3 amino acids: CASSPGGTGSDTQYF. The CDR3 bases are TGTGCCAGCAGCCCGGGGGGGACAGGGTCAGATACGCAGTATTTT.

The chain is built from TRBV5-8 and TRBJ1-1; no definite D call. Trimming took off 0 bases at V and 0 bases at J, with 18 bases between the two ends. Germline CDR1 reads SGHTS; CDR2 reads YDEGEE. The CDR3 runs to 18 residues. The CDR3 coding sequence is TGTGCCAGCAGCTTGGAGTCAACCTCTCTCCCTATGAACACTGAAGCTTTCTTT. This encodes CASSLESTSLPMNTEAFF. Complete variable domain (other parts from reference TRBV5-8 and TRBJ1-1): EAGVTQSPTHLIKTRGQQATLRCSPISGHTSVYWYQQALGLGLQFLLWYDEGEERNRGNFPPRFSGRQFPNYSSELNVNALELEDSALYLCASSLESTSLPMNTEAFFGQGTRLTVV.

The chain has TRBV7-9 and TRBJ1-6, with a possible D match to TRBD1 (6 bases). There are 14 residues in the CDR3. V was pared by 5 bases and J by 7 bases, with 12 bases between. Germline V lookup: CDR1 SEHNR, CDR2 FQNEAQ (reference sequence). The CDR3 DNA follows: TGTGCCAGCAGCGCGGACAGTTCCAATTCACCCCTCCACTTT. As protein: CASSADSSNSPLHF. The variable domain in full, with the rest retrieved from reference TRBV7-9 and TRBJ1-6, is DTGVSQNPRHKITKRGQNVTFRCDPISEHNRLYWYRQTLGQGPEFLTYFQNEAQLEKSRLLSDRFSAERPKGSFSTLEIQRTEQGDSAMYLCASSADSSNSPLHFGNGTRLTVT.

As for this clone: Other nucleotide sequences from this sample produce the same CDR3. The chain joins TRBV5-1 to TRBJ2-7, with a weak D call TRBD2 (6 bases). Per the germline V gene, CDR1 is SGHRS and CDR2 is YFSETQ. The CDR3 loop spans 16 amino acids. V gave up 3 bases and J gave up 3 bases, with 19 bases separating them. The DNA for the CDR3 is TGCGCCAGCAGCTCGGGGCGGGATAGGGGTGTCTACGAGCAGTACTTC. Translating it yields CASSSGRDRGVYEQYF.

CDR3 bases: TGCAGCGCTGGGGCTAGAGATCAGCCCCAGCATTTT. This codes for CSAGARDQPQHF. The J gene is TRBJ1-5, the V gene TRBV29-1, with D possibly being TRBD1 (5 bases). V gave up 7 bases and J gave up 5 bases, with 12 bases separating them. Germline V gives CDR1 SQVTM, CDR2 ANQGSEA. This CDR3 spans 12 amino acids.

The chain combines TRBV5-1 with TRBJ2-3; a possible D gene is TRBD2 (6 bases). Trimming removed 4 bases at V and 1 base at J, with 19 bases between. The germline gives CDR1 SGHRS, CDR2 YFSETQ. This CDR3 has 17 residues. CDR3 residues: CASSQRGLQRRTDTQYF. The CDR3 bases are TGCGCCAGCAGCCAAAGAGGACTACAGCGACGCACAGATACGCAGTATTTT.

The rearrangement links TRBV7-2 to TRBJ2-7; 7 positions match TRBD1. This CDR3 is 15 amino acids long. In germline, CDR1 is SGHTA, CDR2 FQGNSA. V lost 5 bases to trimming and J lost 5 bases; unmatched junction nucleotides: 12. CDR3 bases: TGTGCCAGCAGCCGTCAGACAGGGTGGCGGGACGAGCAGTACTTC. Its protein is CASSRQTGWRDEQYF.

The V and J genes are TRBV5-6 and TRBJ2-2; 7 nucleotides match TRBD1. The CDR3 runs 15 residues. V lost 4 bases and J lost 3; bases outside the gene matches: 6. Germline-derived CDR1 and CDR2 are SGHDT and YYEEEE. CDR3 sequence: CASSPDRLDTGELFF. The CDR3 DNA reads as TGTGCCAGCAGCCCGGACAGGTTAGACACCGGGGAGCTGTTTTTT.

V usage is TRBV4-3 and J usage is TRBJ2-7; 7 bases line up with TRBD2. The CDR3 has 16 amino acids. V shed 0 bases, J shed 1 base, and the junction held 6 bases outside the gene matches. Germline lookup yields CDR1 LGHNA and CDR2 YSLEER. The CDR3 sequence: CASSQDWASGSYEQYF. CDR3 nucleotides: TGCGCCAGCAGCCAAGATTGGGCTAGCGGTTCCTACGAGCAGTACTTC.

The chain combines TRBV13 with TRBJ1-6, with D unresolved. This CDR3 spans 16 amino acids. Trimming removed 1 base at V and 10 bases at J, with 17 bases between. CDR1 is PRHDT and CDR2 is FYEKMQ in the germline V gene (reference sequence). In DNA, the CDR3 is TGTGCCAGCAGCTTAGAGACGGCGGGTAAAGGATCACCCCTCCACTTT. Translating it yields CASSLETAGKGSPLHF.

V is TRBV6-4 and J is TRBJ2-1, with TRBD1 identical over 9 bases. The CDR3 is 15 residues long. The V gene end was trimmed by 6 bases and the J gene end by 8 bases; junction bases not matched to a gene: 11. Germline V CDR1 and CDR2: MRHNA, SNTAGT. The CDR3 DNA sequence: TGTGCCAGCAGCGCCGGGACAGGGCCTTGGGATGAGCAGTTCTTC. Translation gives CASSAGTGPWDEQFF.

In this sample, this clone turned up a few times. V usage is TRBV7-2 and J usage is TRBJ1-1; 8 bases are shared with TRBD1. The CDR3 runs 18 residues. Germline V CDR1 and CDR2: SGHTA, FQGNSA. The ends lost 3 bases at V and 4 bases at J; junction bases unmatched: 16. For the CDR3, the DNA is TGTGCCAGCAGCTTCAAAGGGACAGGTGGTAAGTTTCGCACTGAAGCTTTCTTT. It is translated as CASSFKGTGGKFRTEAFF.

This clone appeared a few times. The chain is built from TRBV5-5 and TRBJ2-5; 10 nucleotides line up with TRBD2. Germline-derived CDR1 and CDR2 are SGHKS and YYEKEE (reference sequence). The junction had 7 bases not matched to a gene; V was cut back by 4 bases and J by 4 bases. The CDR3 has 15 residues. The CDR3: CASSPLAGDGETQYF. For the CDR3, the DNA is TGTGCCAGCAGCCCCCTAGCGGGAGACGGAGAGACCCAGTACTTC. Full variable domain (remainder filled in from reference TRBV5-5 and TRBJ2-5): DAGVTQSPTHLIKTRGQQVTLRCSPISGHKSVSWYQQVLGQGPQFIFQYYEKEERGRGNFPDRFSARQFPNYSSELNVNALLLGDSALYLCASSPLAGDGETQYFGPGTRLLVL.

V is TRBV1 and J is TRBJ2-7; the table names TRBD1, a call not compared with the DNA. TRBV1 is reported as a pseudogene. This CDR3 has 15 amino acids. The CDR3 protein is CTSSQKGTGSHEQYF. The CDR3 DNA follows: TGCACCAGCAGCCAAAAAGGGACAGGGTCTCACGAGCAGTACTTC.

The genes are TRBV7-8 and TRBJ2-4, with 7 bases aligning to TRBD1. In germline, CDR1 is SGHVS, CDR2 FQNEAQ. V dropped 5 bases and J dropped 0; count of bases not matched to a gene: 7. The CDR3 extends over 16 amino acids. In DNA, the CDR3 is TGTGCCAGCAGCACGAGGGACAGACTAGCCAAAAACATTCAGTACTTC. Amino acid sequence: CASSTRDRLAKNIQYF.

V gene TRBV27 combines with J gene TRBJ2-5; TRBD2 matches at 9 bases. CDR3 length: 15 amino acids. CDR1 and CDR2 from the germline V gene are MNHEY and SMNVEV (reference sequence). Germline trimming cut 6 bases from V and 1 base from J; bases unmatched to any gene: 6. The CDR3: CASRGLAAFQETQYF. The CDR3 coding sequence is TGTGCCAGCAGGGGACTAGCAGCCTTCCAAGAGACCCAGTACTTC.

This rearrangement joins TRBV28 to TRBJ1-5; D not resolved. CDR3 length: 12 residues. V was shortened by 5 bases and J by 5 bases, with 7 bases between the two germline ends. Germline-derived CDR1 and CDR2 are MDHEN and SYDVKM. CDR3 DNA: TGTGCCAGCAGTGCAGTCGATCAGCCCCAGCATTTT. It translates to CASSAVDQPQHF. Combining the CDR3 with reference TRBV28 and TRBJ1-5 gives the whole variable domain DVKVTQSSRYLVKRTGEKVFLECVQDMDHENMFWYRQDPGLGLRLIYFSYDVKMKEKGDIPEGYSVSREKKERFSLILESASTNQTSMYLCASSAVDQPQHFGDGTRLSIL.